The clone carrying this T cell receptor beta chain was observed a single time. Its antigen remains unidentified. Time point reported: pre-treatment sample, taken before nivolumab and TIL therapy. Adults with stage 4 NSCLC were enrolled in a phase I trial. This sample was included in a study of TIL therapy for anti-PD-1-resistant metastatic lung cancer. Across the study: Tumors were harvested before any PD-1/PD-L1 blockade. Tumors had a median PD-L1 proportion score of roughly 5.7%. The study, taken as a whole, reports: The baseline peripheral repertoire was partially replaced by infused TIL clonotypes that later decayed.

Germline CDR1 is MNHNY and CDR2 is SVGAGI (reference sequence). V was shortened by 5 bases and J by 5 bases, with 7 bases between the two germline ends. The CDR3 has 12 residues. Sequencing used immunoSEQ v3. This table comes from immunoSEQ multiplex PCR, and its TCRdb copy is limited to in-frame clones, with some not included. The sample consists of 45,000 to 75,000 clones, 69% of them appearing once. Sequenced material: blood, taken at baseline. The sequence came from a person aged 25 to 79 with non-small cell lung cancer. The genes are TRBV6-6 and TRBJ2-1; D ambiguous. DNA of the CDR3: TGTGCCAGCAGTCCCCAAAACAATGAGCAGTTCTTC. Protein product: CASSPQNNEQFF.